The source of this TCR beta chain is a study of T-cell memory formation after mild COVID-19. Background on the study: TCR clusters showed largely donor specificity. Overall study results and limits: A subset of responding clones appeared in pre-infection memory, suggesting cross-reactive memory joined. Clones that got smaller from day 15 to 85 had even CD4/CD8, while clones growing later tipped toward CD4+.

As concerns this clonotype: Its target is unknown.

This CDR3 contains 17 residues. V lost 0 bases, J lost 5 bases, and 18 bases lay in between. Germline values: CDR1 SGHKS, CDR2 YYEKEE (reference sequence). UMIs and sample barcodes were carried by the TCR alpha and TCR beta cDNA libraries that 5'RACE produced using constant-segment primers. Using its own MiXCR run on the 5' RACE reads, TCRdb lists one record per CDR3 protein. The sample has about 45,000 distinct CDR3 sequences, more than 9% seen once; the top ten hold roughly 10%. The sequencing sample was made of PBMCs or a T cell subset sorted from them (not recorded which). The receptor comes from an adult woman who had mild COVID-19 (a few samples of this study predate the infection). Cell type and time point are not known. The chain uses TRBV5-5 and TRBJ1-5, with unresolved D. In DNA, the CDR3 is TGTGCCAGCAGCTTGGACCGGAGGGTAGGGAATTATCAGCCCCAGCATTTT. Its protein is CASSLDRRVGNYQPQHF.